This TCR beta chain was found in a study of blood T cell repertoires in COVID-19. Study background: Samples representing acute and convalescent COVID-19 were sourced from the United States, Italy and Spain. In each case, the material was cDNA or gDNA derived from T cells, B-cell-depleted T cells, or PBMCs.

In regard to this clone: One end of the junction varies from germline; a read error may be responsible.

Original analysis: Amplification from reference gene primers served as the basis for estimated nucleated cell counts. Profiling relied on immunoSEQ multiplex PCR, and the TCRdb table lists in-frame clones only, not all of them. That table furnishes V, J and clone size, whereas the DNA furnished D and trimming. Of some 180,000 clones listed, roughly 80% are singletons. Germline loops: CDR1 MNHEY, CDR2 SMNVEV (reference sequence). CDR3 length: 14 amino acids. This chain links TRBV27 with TRBJ2-7; D uncertain. This receptor was taken from a human donor in a cohort sampled during active COVID-19. Sequenced: peripheral blood. CDR3 nucleotides: TGTGCCGGCAGATCTAACGGGTCACTCTACGAGCAGTACTTC. Its protein product is CAGRSNGSLYEQYF.